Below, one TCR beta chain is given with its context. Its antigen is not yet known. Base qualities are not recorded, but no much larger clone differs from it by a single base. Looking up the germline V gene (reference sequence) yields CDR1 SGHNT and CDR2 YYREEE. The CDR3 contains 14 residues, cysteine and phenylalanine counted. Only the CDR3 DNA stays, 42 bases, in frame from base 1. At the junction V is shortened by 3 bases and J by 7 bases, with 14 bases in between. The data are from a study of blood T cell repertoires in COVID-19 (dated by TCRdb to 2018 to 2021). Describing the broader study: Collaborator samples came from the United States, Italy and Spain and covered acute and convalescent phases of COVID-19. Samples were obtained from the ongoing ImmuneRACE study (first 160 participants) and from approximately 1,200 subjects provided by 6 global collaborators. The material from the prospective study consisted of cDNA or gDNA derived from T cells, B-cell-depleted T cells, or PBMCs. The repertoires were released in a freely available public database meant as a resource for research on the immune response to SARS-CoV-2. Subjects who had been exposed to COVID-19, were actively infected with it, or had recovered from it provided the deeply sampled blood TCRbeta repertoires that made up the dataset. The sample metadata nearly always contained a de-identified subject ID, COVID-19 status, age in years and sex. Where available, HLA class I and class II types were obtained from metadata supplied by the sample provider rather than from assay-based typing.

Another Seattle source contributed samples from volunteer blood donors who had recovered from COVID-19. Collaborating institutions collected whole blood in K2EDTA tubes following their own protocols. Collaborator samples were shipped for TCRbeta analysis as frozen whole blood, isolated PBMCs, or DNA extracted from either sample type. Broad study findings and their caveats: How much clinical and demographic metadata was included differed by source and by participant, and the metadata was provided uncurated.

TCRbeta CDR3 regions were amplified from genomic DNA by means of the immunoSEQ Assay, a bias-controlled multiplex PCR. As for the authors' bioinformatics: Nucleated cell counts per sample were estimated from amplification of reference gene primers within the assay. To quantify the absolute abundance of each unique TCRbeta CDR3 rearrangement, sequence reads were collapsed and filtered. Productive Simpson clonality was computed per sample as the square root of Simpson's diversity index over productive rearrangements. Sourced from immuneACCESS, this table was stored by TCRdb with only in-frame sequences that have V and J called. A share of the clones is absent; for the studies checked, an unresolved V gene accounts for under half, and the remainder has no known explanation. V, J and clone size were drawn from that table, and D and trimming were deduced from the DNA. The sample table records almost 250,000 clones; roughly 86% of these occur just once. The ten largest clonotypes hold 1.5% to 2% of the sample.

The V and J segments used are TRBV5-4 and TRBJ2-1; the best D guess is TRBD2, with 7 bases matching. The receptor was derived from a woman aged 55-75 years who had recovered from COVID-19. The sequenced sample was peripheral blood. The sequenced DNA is TGTGCCAGCAGCTGGGGGGGGCAGATAAATGAGCAGTTCTTC. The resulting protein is CASSWGGQINEQFF. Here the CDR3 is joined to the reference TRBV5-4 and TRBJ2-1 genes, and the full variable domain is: ETGVTQSPTHLIKTRGQQVTLRCSSQSGHNTVSWYQQALGQGPQFIFQYYREEENGRGNFPPRFSGLQFPNYSSELNVNALELDDSALYLCASSWGGQINEQFFGPGTRLTVL.